The subject of this entry is one TCR beta chain. This clonotype showed up just a few times. Its antigen remains unidentified. No base quality values were provided; no much bigger clone lies one nucleotide off. Read against the paper, the sample's treatment or condition label means: allogeneic hematopoietic cell transplantation with graft depleted of TCRalphabeta T cells and CD19 B cells. Transplant recipients were children who received TCRalphabeta/CD19-depleted allogeneic hematopoietic cell grafts. This sample was taken from a study of T-cell reconstitution after alpha-beta-depleted transplantation in children (dated by TCRdb to 2016 to 2017). Background for the entire study: The study quantitatively tracked T-cell immune reconstitution after TCRalphabeta/CD19-depleted allogeneic hematopoietic cell transplantation in children using TCR repertoire profiling.

The germline V end is reduced by 1 base and the J end by 11 bases; junction bases left unmatched: 8. The germline V gene supplies CDR1 MDHEN and CDR2 SYDVKM. Counted from cysteine to phenylalanine, this CDR3 has 14 amino acids. Only the CDR3 portion is preserved as DNA: 42 bases, with reading frame beginning at the first base. Libraries were made using PCR. These reads were obtained on an Illumina HiSeq 2500. Molecular barcoding was employed in the preparation of TCR libraries, with unique molecular identifiers being used to normalize TCRbeta repertoire quantification. Starting from the raw public reads, TCRdb applied fastp trimming at Q25, assembled clones with MiXCR and retained in-frame beta chains. Each record represents a unique CDR3 protein, reported with the most common genes and DNA among its rows. The sample table holds around 270,000 distinct CDR3 sequences, of which about a tenth were seen once. Over 6% of the sample rests with the top ten.

Here is what the overall study found, with its caveats: The apparently early alphabetaT-cell count recovery about two months after transplant was reportedly dependent on only several hundred rapidly expanded clones derived from non-depleted graft cells. In some patients, the high TCRbeta diversity seen at day 60 was put down to recipient T cells and intrathymic progenitors that had survived conditioning. Over the following months the frequencies of hyperexpanded clones went down, and after one year T-cell counts and TCRbeta diversity were mostly credited to newly produced T cells.

This specimen consisted of PBMCs, obtained before TCRalphabeta/CD19-depleted stem cell transplant. The rearrangement joined TRBV28 to TRBJ1-1, with TRBD1 identical over 9 junction bases. This clonotype was obtained from a boy under two years old with acute myeloid leukemia, due to receive a stem cell transplant. In nucleotides, the sequence is TGTGCCAGCAGTTTATACAGGGGGCTTCGGGGGGCTTTCTTT. This is translated as CASSLYRGLRGAFF. The CDR3 plus the reference TRBV28 and TRBJ1-1 genes for the other parts give the full variable domain: DVKVTQSSRYLVKRTGEKVFLECVQDMDHENMFWYRQDPGLGLRLIYFSYDVKMKEKGDIPEGYSVSREKKERFSLILESASTNQTSMYLCASSLYRGLRGAFFGQGTRLTVV.